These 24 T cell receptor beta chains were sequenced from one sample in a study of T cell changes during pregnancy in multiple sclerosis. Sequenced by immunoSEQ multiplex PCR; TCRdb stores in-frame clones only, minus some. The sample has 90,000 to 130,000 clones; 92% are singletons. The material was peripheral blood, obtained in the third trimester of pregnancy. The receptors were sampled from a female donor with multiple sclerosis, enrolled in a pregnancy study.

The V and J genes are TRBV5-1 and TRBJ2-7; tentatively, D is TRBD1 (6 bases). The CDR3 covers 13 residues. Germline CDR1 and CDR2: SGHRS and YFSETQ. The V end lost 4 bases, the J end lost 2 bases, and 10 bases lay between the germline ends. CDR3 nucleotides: TGCGCCAGCAGCCAAGGACAGCCCTACGAGCAGTACTTC. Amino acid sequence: CASSQGQPYEQYF.

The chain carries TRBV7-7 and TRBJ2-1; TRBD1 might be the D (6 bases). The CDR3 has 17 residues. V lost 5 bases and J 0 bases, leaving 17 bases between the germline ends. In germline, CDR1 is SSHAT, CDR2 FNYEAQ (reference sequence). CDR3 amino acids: CASSQRDTASSYNEQFF. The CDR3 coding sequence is TGTGCCAGCAGCCAACGGGACACCGCGAGCTCCTACAATGAGCAGTTCTTC.

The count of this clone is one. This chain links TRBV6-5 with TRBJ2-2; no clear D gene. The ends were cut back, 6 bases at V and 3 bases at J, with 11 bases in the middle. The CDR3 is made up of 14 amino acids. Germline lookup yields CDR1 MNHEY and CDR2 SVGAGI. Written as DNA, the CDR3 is TGTGCCAGCAGGCCCCGGAGAGACACCGGGGAGCTGTTTTTT. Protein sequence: CASRPRRDTGELFF.

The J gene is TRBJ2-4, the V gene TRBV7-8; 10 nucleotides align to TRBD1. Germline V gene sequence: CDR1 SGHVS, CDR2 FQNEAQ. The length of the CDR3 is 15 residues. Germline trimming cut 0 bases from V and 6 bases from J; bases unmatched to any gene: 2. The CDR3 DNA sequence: TGTGCCAGCAGCTTAGCGACAGGGGGCACAAACATTCAGTACTTC. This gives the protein CASSLATGGTNIQYF.

In nucleotides, the CDR3 is TGCGCCAGCAGCCCGACGGGACTAGCGGACCCCGCGAACACCGGGGAGCTGTTTTTT. Translating gives CASSPTGLADPANTGELFF. This chain joins TRBV5-1 and TRBJ2-2; 11 bases align to TRBD2. This CDR3 is 19 amino acids long. The trim removed 4 bases at V and 0 bases at J, leaving 11 bases unmatched. The germline V gene encodes CDR1 SGHRS and CDR2 YFSETQ.

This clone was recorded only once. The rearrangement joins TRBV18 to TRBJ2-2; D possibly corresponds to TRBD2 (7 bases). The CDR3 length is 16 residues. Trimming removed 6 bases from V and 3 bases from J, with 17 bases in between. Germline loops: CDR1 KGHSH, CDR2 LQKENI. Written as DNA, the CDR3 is TGTGCCAGCTCCCCTCCCGGCGGGGGCCACACCGGGGAGCTGTTTTTT. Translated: CASSPPGGGHTGELFF.

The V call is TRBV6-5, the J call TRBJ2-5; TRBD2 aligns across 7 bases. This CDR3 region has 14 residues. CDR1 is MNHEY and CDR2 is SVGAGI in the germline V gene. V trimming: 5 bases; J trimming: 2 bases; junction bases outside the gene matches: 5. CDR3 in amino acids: CASSNPGLQETQYF. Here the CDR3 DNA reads TGTGCCAGCAGTAATCCGGGACTACAAGAGACCCAGTACTTC.

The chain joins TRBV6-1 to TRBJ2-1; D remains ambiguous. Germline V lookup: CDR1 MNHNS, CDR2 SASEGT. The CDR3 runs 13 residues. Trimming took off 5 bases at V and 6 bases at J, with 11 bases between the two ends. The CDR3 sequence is CASSREVFNEQFF. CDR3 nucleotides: TGTGCCAGCAGTCGTGAGGTATTCAATGAGCAGTTCTTC.

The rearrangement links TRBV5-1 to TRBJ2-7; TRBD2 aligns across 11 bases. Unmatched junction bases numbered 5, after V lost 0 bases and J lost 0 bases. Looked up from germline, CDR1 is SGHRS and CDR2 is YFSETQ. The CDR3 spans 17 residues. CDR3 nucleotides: TGCGCCAGCAGCTTGGGACTAGCGGGACCTTCCTCCTACGAGCAGTACTTC. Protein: CASSLGLAGPSSYEQYF.

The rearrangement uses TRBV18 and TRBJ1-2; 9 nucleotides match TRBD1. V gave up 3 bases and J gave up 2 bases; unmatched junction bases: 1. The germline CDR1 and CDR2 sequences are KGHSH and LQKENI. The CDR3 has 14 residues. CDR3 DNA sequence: TGTGCCAGCTCACCCGGACAGGGGAACTATGGCTACACCTTC. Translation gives CASSPGQGNYGYTF.

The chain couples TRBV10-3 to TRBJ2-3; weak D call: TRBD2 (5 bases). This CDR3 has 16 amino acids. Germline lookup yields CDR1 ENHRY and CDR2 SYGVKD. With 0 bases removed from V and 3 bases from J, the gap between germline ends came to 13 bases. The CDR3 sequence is CAISESLSAGTDTQYF. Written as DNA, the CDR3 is TGTGCCATCAGTGAGTCGCTTAGCGCCGGAACAGATACGCAGTATTTT.

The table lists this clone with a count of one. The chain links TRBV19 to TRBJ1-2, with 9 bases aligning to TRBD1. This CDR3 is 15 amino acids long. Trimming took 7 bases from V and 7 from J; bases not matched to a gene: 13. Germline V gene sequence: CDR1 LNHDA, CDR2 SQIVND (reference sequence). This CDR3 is CASTQGAGGVSGYTF. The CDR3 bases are TGTGCCAGTACACAGGGGGCAGGTGGTGTCTCTGGCTACACCTTC.

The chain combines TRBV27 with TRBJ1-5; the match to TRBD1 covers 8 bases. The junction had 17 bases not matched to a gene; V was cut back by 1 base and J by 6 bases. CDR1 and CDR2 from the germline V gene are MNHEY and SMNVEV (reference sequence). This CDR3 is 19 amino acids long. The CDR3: CASSLFGPPGQVLSQPQHF. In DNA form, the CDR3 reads TGTGCCAGCAGTTTATTCGGTCCCCCGGGACAGGTACTCAGTCAGCCCCAGCATTTT.

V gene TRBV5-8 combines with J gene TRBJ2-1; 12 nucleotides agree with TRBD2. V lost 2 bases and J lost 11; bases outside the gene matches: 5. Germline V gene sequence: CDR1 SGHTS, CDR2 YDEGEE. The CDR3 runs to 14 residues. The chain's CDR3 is CASSFPGLAGQQFF. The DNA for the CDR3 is TGTGCCAGCAGCTTTCCGGGACTAGCGGGCCAGCAGTTCTTC.

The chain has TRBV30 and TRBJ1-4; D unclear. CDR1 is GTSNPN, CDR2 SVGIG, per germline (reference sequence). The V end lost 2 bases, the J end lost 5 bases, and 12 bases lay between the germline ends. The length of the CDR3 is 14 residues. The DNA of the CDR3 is TGTGCCTGGAGTTCGTTAGTCGGGAATGAAAAACTGTTTTTT. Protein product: CAWSSLVGNEKLFF.

The CDR3 DNA follows: TGCGCCAGCAGCTTGGAGGGGGCGAGAGATACGCAGTATTTT. Its translation is CASSLEGARDTQYF. This chain joins TRBV5-1 and TRBJ2-3, with 7 nucleotides matching TRBD1. V lost 0 bases, J lost 5 bases, and 3 bases stayed unmatched. CDR3 length equals 14 residues. Per the germline V gene, CDR1 is SGHRS and CDR2 is YFSETQ.

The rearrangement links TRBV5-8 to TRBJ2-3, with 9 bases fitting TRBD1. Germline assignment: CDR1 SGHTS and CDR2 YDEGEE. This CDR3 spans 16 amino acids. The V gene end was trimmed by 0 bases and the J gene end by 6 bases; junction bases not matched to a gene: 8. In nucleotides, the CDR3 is TGTGCCAGCAGCTTGGAGGGACGGGACAGGGTGGATACGCAGTATTTT. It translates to CASSLEGRDRVDTQYF. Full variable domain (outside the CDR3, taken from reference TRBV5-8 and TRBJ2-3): EAGVTQSPTHLIKTRGQQATLRCSPISGHTSVYWYQQALGLGLQFLLWYDEGEERNRGNFPPRFSGRQFPNYSSELNVNALELEDSALYLCASSLEGRDRVDTQYFGPGTRLTVL.

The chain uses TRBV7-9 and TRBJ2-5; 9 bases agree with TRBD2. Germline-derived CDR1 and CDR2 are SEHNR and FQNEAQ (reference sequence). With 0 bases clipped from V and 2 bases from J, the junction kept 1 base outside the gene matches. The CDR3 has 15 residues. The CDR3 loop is CASSLAAGGQETQYF. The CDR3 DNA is TGTGCCAGCAGCTTAGCGGCGGGAGGGCAAGAGACCCAGTACTTC.

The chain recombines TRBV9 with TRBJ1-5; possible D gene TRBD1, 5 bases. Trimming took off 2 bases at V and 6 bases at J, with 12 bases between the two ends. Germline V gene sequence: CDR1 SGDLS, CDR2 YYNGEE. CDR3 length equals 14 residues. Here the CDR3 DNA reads TGTGCCAGCAGCGTGCAGGGTATTGGTCAGCCCCAGCATTTT. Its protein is CASSVQGIGQPQHF.

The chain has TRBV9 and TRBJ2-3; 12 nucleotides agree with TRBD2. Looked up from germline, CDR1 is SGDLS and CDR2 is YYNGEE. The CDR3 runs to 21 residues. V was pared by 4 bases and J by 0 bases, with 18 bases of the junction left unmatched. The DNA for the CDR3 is TGTGCCAGCAGCCCCCACTTAGGACTAGCGGGATGGCCTTCTAGCACAGATACGCAGTATTTT. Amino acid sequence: CASSPHLGLAGWPSSTDTQYF. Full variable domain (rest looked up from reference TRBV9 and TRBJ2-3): DSGVTQTPKHLITATGQRVTLRCSPRSGDLSVYWYQQSLDQGLQFLIQYYNGEERAKGNILERFSAQQFPDLHSELNLSSLELGDSALYFCASSPHLGLAGWPSSTDTQYFGPGTRLTVL.

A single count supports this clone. The CDR3 loop reads CASRKSTDRDSYNEQFF. CDR3 nucleotides: TGCGCCAGCAGAAAAAGCACGGACAGAGACTCCTACAATGAGCAGTTCTTC. V is TRBV4-1 and J is TRBJ2-1, with D possibly being TRBD1 (6 bases). This CDR3 spans 17 amino acids. V lost 6 bases and J lost 0, with 18 bases in between. Germline CDR1 and CDR2: MGHRA and YSYEKL.

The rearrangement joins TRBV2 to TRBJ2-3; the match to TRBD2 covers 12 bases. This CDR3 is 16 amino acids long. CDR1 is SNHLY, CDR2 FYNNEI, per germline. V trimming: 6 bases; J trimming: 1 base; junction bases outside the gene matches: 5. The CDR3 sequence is CASRGRLAGGTDTQYF. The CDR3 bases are TGTGCCAGCAGGGGAAGACTAGCGGGGGGCACAGATACGCAGTATTTT.

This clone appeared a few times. The CDR3 sequence: CASSTVQFAEAFF. The CDR3 DNA follows: TGTGCCAGTAGTACCGTGCAGTTCGCTGAAGCTTTCTTT. The chain joins TRBV19 to TRBJ1-1, with D hard to call. The germline V gene encodes CDR1 LNHDA and CDR2 SQIVND (reference sequence). The CDR3 runs 13 residues. Trimming removed 4 bases at V and 6 bases at J, with 12 bases between.

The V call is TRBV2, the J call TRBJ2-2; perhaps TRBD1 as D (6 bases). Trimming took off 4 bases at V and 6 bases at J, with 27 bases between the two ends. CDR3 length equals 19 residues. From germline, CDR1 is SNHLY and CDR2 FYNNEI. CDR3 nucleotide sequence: TGTGCCAGCAGTGTATCGACAGGTTGGGGGAAAAAGGGGGCCGGGGAGCTGTTTTTT. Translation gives CASSVSTGWGKKGAGELFF.